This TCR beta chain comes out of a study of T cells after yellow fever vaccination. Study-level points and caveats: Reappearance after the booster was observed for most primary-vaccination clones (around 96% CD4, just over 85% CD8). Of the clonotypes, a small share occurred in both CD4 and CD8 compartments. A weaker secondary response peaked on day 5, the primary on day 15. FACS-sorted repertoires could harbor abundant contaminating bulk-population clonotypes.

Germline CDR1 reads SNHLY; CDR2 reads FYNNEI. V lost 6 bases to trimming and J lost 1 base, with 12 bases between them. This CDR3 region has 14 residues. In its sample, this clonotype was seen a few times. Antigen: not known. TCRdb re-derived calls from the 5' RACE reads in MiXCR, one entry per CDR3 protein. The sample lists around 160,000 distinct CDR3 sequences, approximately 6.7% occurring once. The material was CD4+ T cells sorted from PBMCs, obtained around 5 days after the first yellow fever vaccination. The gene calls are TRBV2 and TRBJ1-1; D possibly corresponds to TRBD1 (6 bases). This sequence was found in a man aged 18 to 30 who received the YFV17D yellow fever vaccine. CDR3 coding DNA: TGTGCCAGCAGGTGGGGGGCGAGGAACACTGAAGCTTTCTTT. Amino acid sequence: CASRWGARNTEAFF.